The TCR beta chain under discussion was sequenced for a study of T cell responses to AZD1222 COVID-19 vaccine. Turning to the study itself: Second-dose recipients at about 4 or about 12 weeks were treated as one pooled group.

The method was immunoSEQ multiplex PCR; TCRdb's version includes in-frame clones alone and lacks a portion of them. The data show roughly 150,000 clones, with more than 75% seen just once and about 5% held by the top ten. Findings of the study overall: Clonal diversity was possibly underestimated, and white British individuals and females predominated among donors.

This clone was detected only once. Antigen unknown. Looked up from germline, CDR1 is LNHDA and CDR2 is SQIVND (reference sequence). The CDR3 is 15 residues long. The ends were cut back, 1 base at V and 0 bases at J, with 7 bases in the middle. This specimen consisted of peripheral blood, obtained on day 0 of AZD1222 vaccination. This sequence originates from an adult in good health. The chain combines TRBV19 with TRBJ1-3; no reliable D call. CDR3 protein: CASSIGRISGNTIYF. The DNA for the CDR3 is TGTGCCAGTAGTATAGGACGTATCTCTGGAAACACCATATATTTT.